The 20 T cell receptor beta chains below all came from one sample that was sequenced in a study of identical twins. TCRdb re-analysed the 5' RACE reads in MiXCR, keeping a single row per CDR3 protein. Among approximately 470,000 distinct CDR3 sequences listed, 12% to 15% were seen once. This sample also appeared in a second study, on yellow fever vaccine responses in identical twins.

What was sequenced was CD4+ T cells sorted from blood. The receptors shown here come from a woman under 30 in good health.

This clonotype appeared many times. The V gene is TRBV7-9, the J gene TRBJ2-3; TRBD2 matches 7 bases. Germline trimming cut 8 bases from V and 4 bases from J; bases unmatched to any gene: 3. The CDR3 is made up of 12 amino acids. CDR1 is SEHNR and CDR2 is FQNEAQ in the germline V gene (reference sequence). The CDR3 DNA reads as TGTGCCAGCCGAGCGGGACCAGATACGCAGTATTTT. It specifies CASRAGPDTQYF.

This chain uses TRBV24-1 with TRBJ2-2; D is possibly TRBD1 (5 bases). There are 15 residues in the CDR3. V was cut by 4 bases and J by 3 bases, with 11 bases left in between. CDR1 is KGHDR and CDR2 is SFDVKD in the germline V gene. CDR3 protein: CATSDQDMYTGELFF. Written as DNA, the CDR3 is TGTGCCACCAGTGACCAGGACATGTACACCGGGGAGCTGTTTTTT.

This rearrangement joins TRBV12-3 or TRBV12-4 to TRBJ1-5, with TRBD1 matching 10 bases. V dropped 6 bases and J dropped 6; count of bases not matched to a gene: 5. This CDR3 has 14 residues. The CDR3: CASSKTGGLQPQHF. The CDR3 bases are TGTGCCAGCAGCAAGACAGGGGGCCTTCAGCCCCAGCATTTT.

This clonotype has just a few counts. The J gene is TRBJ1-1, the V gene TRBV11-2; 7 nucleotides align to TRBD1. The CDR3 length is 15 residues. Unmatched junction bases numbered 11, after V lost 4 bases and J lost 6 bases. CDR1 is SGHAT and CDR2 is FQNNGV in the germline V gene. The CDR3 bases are TGTGCCAGCAGCTCCCACAGGGGCACGTCCCCTGAAGCTTTCTTT. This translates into CASSSHRGTSPEAFF.

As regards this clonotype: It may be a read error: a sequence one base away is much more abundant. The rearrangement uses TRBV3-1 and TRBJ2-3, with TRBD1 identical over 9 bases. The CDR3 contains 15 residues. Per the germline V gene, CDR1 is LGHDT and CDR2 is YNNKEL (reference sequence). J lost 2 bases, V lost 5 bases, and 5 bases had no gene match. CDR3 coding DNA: TGTGCCAGCAGCTTCGGGACAGGGATCACAGATACGCAGTATTTT. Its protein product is CASSFGTGITDTQYF.

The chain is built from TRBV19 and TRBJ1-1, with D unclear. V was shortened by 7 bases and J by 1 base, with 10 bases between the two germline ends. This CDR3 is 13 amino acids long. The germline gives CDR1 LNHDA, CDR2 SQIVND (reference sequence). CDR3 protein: CASNPSRNTEAFF. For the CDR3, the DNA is TGTGCCAGTAACCCATCACGGAACACTGAAGCTTTCTTT.

The CDR3 DNA reads TGTGCCACCAGTGACCCGTTGGCGGGGGGGAAGTCAGATACGCAGTATTTT. Amino acid sequence: CATSDPLAGGKSDTQYF. The chain joins TRBV24-1 to TRBJ2-3; 9 bases agree with TRBD2. The CDR3 has 17 residues. The V and J ends lost 4 bases and 4 bases, in that order; junction bases with no gene match: 11. Germline lookup yields CDR1 KGHDR and CDR2 SFDVKD.

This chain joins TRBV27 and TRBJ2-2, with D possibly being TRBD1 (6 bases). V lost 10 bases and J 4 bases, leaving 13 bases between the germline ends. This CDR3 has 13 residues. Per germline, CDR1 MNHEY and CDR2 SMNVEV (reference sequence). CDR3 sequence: CATRLRGTGELFF. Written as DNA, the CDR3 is TGTGCCACCCGACTCAGGGGCACCGGGGAGCTGTTTTTT.

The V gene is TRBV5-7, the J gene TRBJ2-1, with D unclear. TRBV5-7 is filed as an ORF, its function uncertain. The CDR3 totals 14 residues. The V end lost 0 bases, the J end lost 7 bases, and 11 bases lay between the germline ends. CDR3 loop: CASSLGWLYNEQFF. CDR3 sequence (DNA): TGTGCCAGCAGCTTGGGTTGGCTCTATAATGAGCAGTTCTTC.

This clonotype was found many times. CDR3 sequence (DNA): TGCGCCAGCAGCCAAGTGGGGGGAGAGATCACCGGGGAGCTGTTTTTT. Its protein product is CASSQVGGEITGELFF. The chain has TRBV4-1 and TRBJ2-2, with TRBD2 as a possible D gene (6 bases). V gave up 1 base and J gave up 4 bases, with 13 bases separating them. Per germline, CDR1 MGHRA and CDR2 YSYEKL. The CDR3 is made up of 16 amino acids.

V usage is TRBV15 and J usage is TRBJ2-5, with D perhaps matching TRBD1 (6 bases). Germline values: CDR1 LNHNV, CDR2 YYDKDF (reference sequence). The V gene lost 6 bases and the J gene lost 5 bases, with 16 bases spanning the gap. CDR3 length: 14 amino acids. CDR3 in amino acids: CATRAVEGVETQYF. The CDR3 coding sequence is TGTGCCACCAGGGCGGTTGAGGGGGTTGAGACCCAGTACTTC.

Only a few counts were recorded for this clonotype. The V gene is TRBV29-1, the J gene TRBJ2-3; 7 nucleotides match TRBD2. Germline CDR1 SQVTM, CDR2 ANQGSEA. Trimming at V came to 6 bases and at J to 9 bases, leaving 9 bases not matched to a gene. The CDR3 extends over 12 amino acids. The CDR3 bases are TGCAGCGTCTTAGCGGGCCGGAGGACGCAGTATTTT. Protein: CSVLAGRRTQYF.

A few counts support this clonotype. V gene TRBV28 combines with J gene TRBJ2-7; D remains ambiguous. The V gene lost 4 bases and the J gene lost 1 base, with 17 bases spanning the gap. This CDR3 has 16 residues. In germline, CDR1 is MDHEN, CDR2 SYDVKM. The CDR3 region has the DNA TGTGCCAGCAGTTCGGTCTGGCAAACACCATCCTACGAGCAGTACTTC. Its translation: CASSSVWQTPSYEQYF.

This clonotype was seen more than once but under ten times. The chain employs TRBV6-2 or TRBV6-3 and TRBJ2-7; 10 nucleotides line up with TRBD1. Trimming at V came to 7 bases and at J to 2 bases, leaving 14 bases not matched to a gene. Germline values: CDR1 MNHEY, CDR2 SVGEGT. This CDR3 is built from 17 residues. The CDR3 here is CASTFDWPGQGPYEQYF. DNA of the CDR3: TGTGCCAGCACCTTCGACTGGCCGGGACAGGGGCCCTACGAGCAGTACTTC.

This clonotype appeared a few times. CDR3 region: CATRAGARTGELFF. Here the CDR3 DNA reads TGTGCCACCAGGGCGGGGGCGAGGACCGGGGAGCTGTTTTTT. The chain carries TRBV24-1 and TRBJ2-2, with a weak D call TRBD2 (7 bases). The CDR3 runs 14 residues. The germline V gene encodes CDR1 KGHDR and CDR2 SFDVKD. Trimming removed 7 bases from V and 5 bases from J, with 13 bases in between.

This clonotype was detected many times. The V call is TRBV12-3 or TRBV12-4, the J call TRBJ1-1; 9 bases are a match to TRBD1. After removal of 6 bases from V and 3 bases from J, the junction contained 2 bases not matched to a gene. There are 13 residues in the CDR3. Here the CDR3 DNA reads TGTGCCAGCAGGCGACAGGGGGACACTGAAGCTTTCTTT. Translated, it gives CASRRQGDTEAFF.

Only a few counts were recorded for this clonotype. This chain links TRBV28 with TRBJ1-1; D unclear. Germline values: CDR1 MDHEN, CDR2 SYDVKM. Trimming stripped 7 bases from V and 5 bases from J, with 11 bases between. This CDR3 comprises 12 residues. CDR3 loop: CASNWEGTEAFF. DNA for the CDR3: TGTGCCAGCAATTGGGAAGGTACTGAAGCTTTCTTT.

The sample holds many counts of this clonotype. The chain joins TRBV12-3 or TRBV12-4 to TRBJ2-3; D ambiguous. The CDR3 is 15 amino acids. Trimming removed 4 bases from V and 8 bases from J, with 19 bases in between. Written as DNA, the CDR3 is TGTGCCAGCAGTTCGCGTCAATCTAGTGTGGCTACGCAGTATTTT. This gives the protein CASSSRQSSVATQYF.

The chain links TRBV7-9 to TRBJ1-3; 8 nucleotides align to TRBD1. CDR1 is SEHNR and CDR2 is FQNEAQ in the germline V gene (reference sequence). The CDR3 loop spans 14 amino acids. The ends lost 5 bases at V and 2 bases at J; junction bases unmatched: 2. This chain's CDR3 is CASSAQGAGNTIYF. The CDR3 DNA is TGTGCCAGCAGCGCACAGGGGGCTGGAAACACCATATATTTT.

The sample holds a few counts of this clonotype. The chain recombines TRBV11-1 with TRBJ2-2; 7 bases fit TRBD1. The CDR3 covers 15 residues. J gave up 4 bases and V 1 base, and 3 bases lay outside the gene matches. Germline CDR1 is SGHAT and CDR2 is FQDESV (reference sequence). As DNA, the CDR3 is TGTGCCAGCAGCTTAGGGGACAGTGGCACCGGGGAGCTGTTTTTT. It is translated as CASSLGDSGTGELFF.